The text below deals with one TCR beta chain. This clone was counted a single time. What this receptor recognizes is not known. It has no much larger one-base neighbor in the sample; base qualities were not kept. The data are from a study of blood T cell repertoires in COVID-19 (dated by TCRdb to about 2020). In terms of the full investigation: Samples covering the acute and convalescent phases of COVID-19 were provided by collaborators in the United States, Italy and Spain. The prospective study material was composed of cDNA or gDNA derived from T cells, B-cell-depleted T cells, or PBMCs. Deeply sampled blood TCRbeta repertoires from subjects exposed to, actively infected with, or recovered from COVID-19 were included in the dataset. The repertoires were released in a freely available public database intended as a resource for research on the immune response to SARS-CoV-2. The samples were drawn from two sources: the first 160 participants of the ongoing ImmuneRACE study, and 1,000 to 1,500 subjects contributed by 6 global collaborators. Nearly every sample came with metadata listing a de-identified subject ID, COVID-19 status, age in years and sex. Where available, HLA class I and class II types were taken from metadata supplied by the sample provider and were not determined by assay-based typing.

The CDR3 starts with the cysteine, ends with the phenylalanine, and has 14 residues. Only the CDR3 DNA is retained, 42 bases long and in frame from the first base. Sequences SGHDT (CDR1) and YYEEEE (CDR2) are obtained from the germline V gene. The V and J ends are trimmed by 3 bases and 10 bases, leaving 14 bases between them. Each collaborating institution followed its own protocols to collect whole blood in K2EDTA tubes. For TCRbeta analysis, collaborators shipped samples as frozen whole blood, isolated PBMCs, or DNA extracted from either of those sample types. TCRbeta CDR3 regions were amplified from genomic DNA using the immunoSEQ Assay, a bias-controlled multiplex PCR. The original methods were these. Within the assay, amplification of reference gene primers was used to estimate how many nucleated cells each sample contained. Sequence reads were collapsed and filtered to measure the absolute abundance of every unique TCRbeta CDR3 rearrangement. Productive Simpson clonality was computed per sample as the square root of Simpson's diversity index over productive rearrangements. Not all clones reach the TCRdb copy of this immuneACCESS table, which keeps in-frame sequences only. Checked studies attribute under half of the gap to unresolved V genes and leave the rest unexplained. V and J calls and clone size are as listed in that table; D and trimming were resolved from the DNA. The sample table holds around 80,000 clones, of which under 90% were seen once. Of the sample, about an eighth is held by the ten largest clones.

Broad study findings and their caveats: The quantity of clinical and demographic metadata differed by source and by participant and was supplied without curation.

The TCR was taken from a human donor in a cohort sampled during active COVID-19. The sequenced sample was peripheral blood. This sequence uses TRBV5-6 and TRBJ1-6; no D segment can be confidently identified. The encoded CDR3 is CASSSLGFGSPLHF. The DNA reads as follows: TGTGCCAGCAGCTCCCTTGGGTTCGGGTCACCCCTCCACTTT.